This record concerns one T cell receptor (beta chain) sequence. The antigen it binds to is not known. No base quality values were provided; no much bigger clone lies one nucleotide off. Whole blood was collected in K2EDTA tubes by collaborating institutions according to the institutions' own protocols. For TCRbeta analysis, collaborators shipped samples as frozen whole blood, isolated PBMCs, or DNA extracted from either of those sample types. The CDR3 starts with the cysteine, ends with the phenylalanine, and has 16 residues. Kept here is only the CDR3 DNA, which spans 48 bases and is read in frame from base 1. CDR1 SEHNR and CDR2 FQNEAQ were looked up in the germline V gene (reference sequence). Deletion took 7 bases off V and 4 bases off J, with a span of 17 bases between the germline ends. The source of the sample is a study of blood T cell repertoires in COVID-19 (dated by TCRdb to 2018 to 2020). In terms of the full investigation: Collaborator samples came from the United States, Italy and Spain and covered acute and convalescent phases of COVID-19. The material from the prospective study consisted of cDNA or gDNA derived from T cells, B-cell-depleted T cells, or PBMCs. Subjects who had been exposed to COVID-19, were actively infected with it, or had recovered from it provided the deeply sampled blood TCRbeta repertoires that made up the dataset. The repertoires were made available in a free public database intended to serve as a resource for research on the immune response to SARS-CoV-2. Samples came from the ongoing ImmuneRACE study (first 160 participants) plus 1,254 subjects from 6 global collaborators. Sample metadata almost always included a de-identified subject ID, COVID-19 status, age in years and sex. HLA class I and class II types, where available, came from metadata supplied by the sample provider rather than from assay-based typing.

TCRbeta CDR3 regions were amplified from genomic DNA using the immunoSEQ Assay, a bias-controlled multiplex PCR. On the study's bioinformatics: The number of nucleated cells in each sample was estimated from the amplification of reference gene primers within the assay. To quantify the absolute abundance of each unique TCRbeta CDR3 rearrangement, sequence reads were collapsed and filtered. For each sample, productive Simpson clonality was calculated by taking the square root of Simpson's diversity index across productive rearrangements. Not all clones reach the TCRdb copy of this immuneACCESS table, which keeps in-frame sequences only. Checked studies attribute under half of the gap to unresolved V genes and leave the rest unexplained. V and J calls and clone size follow that table, whereas D and trimming were derived from the DNA. In this sample the table shows roughly 92,000 clones, roughly 84% of which occur a single time. Together, the top ten hold 30% to 35% of the sample.

Overall study results and their limits: How much clinical and demographic metadata was included differed by source and by participant, and the metadata was provided uncurated.

The receptor chain draws on TRBV7-9 and TRBJ2-6; tentative D gene TRBD2, with 6 bases matching. What was sequenced was peripheral blood. This TCR was recovered from a woman older than 75 with active or convalescent COVID-19. Read as DNA, the sequence is TGTGCCAGCACCCAAGGCGGGGAGGACGGGGCCAACGTCCTGACTTTC. It translates as CASTQGGEDGANVLTF.